This TCR beta chain was documented in a study of T cells in narcolepsy. Overall study findings and caveats: Blood of same and different patients, but not healthy controls, reportedly held recurring autoreactive clonotypes. Autoreactive HCRT-specific and TRIB2-specific clonotypes were marked in same-patient CSF-versus-blood CD4+ comparisons.

Trimming stripped 11 bases from V and 7 bases from J, with 11 bases between. Germline-derived CDR1 and CDR2 are LNHNV and YYDKDF (reference sequence). The CDR3 has 10 amino acids. In regard to this clone: Antigen specificity is unknown.

The table came from immunoSEQ multiplex PCR; TCRdb's copy has only in-frame clones and leaves some out. The top ten hold approximately 1% of the sample, which has tens of thousands of clones, around 82% seen once. The specimen sequenced was CD45RA- memory CD4+ T cells from PBMCs. The chain carries TRBV15 and TRBJ1-2, with D unclear. The source of this sequence is a human donor with narcolepsy. The chain's CDR3 is CAPVTVGYTF. The CDR3 DNA sequence: TGTGCCCCGGTGACGGTTGGCTACACCTTC.